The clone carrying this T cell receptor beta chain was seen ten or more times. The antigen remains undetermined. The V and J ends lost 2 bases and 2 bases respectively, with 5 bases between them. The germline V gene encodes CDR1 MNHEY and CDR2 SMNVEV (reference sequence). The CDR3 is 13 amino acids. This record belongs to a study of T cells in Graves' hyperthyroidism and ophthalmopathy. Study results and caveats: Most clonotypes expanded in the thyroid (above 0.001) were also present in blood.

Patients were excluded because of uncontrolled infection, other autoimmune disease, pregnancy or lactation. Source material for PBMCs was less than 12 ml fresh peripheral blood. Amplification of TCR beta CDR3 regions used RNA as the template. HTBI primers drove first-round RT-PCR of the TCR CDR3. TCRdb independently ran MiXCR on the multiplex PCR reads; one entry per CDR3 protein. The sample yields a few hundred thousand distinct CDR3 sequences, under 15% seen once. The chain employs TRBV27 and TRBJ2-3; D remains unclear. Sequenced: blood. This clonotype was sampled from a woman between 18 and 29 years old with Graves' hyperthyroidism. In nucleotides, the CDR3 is TGTGCCAGCAGTTTAGGGGTCACAGATACGCAGTATTTT. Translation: CASSLGVTDTQYF.